The 16 T cell receptor beta chains below were found in one sample sequenced in a study of a mutant IDH1 vaccine in newly diagnosed glioma. The method was immunoSEQ multiplex PCR; TCRdb's version includes in-frame clones alone and lacks a portion of them. The sample lists about 130,000 clones; 80% were seen once. The antigens for these receptors are not known. Time point: week 11, during vaccination. With topical imiquimod, each dose of the vaccine consisted of 300 ug of mutant IDH1 20-mer peptide. The sample here was PBMCs, taken from a glioma patient whose treatment included an IDH1 peptide vaccine. The receptors stem from a man aged 35-49 years with glioma.

The chain is built from TRBV27 and TRBJ1-6, with 7 bases aligning to TRBD1. Germline loops: CDR1 MNHEY, CDR2 SMNVEV (reference sequence). After removal of 5 bases from V and 7 bases from J, the junction contained 17 bases not matched to a gene. There are 18 residues in the CDR3. The CDR3 here is CASSPYFPRQGTNSPLHF. The CDR3 DNA reads TGTGCCAGCAGTCCCTATTTCCCTCGACAGGGTACCAATTCACCCCTCCACTTT.

The V and J genes are TRBV7-2 and TRBJ2-7, with unresolved D. The CDR3 runs to 15 residues. Per germline, CDR1 SGHTA and CDR2 FQGNSA. Trimming removed 1 base from V and 2 bases from J, with 12 bases in between. DNA for the CDR3: TGTGCCAGCAGCTTAGAGGTCTGGGGTACCTACGAGCAGTACTTC. Its translation is CASSLEVWGTYEQYF.

This sequence joins TRBV29-1 and TRBJ2-3, with a possible D match to TRBD2 (6 bases). V lost 0 bases to trimming and J lost 3 bases, with 10 bases between them. CDR3 length: 14 residues. From germline, CDR1 is SQVTM and CDR2 ANQGSEA. The CDR3 reads CSVEDRGRTDTQYF. In DNA form, the CDR3 reads TGCAGCGTTGAAGATCGGGGGAGGACAGATACGCAGTATTTT.

This clone came up a few times. The genes are TRBV28 and TRBJ2-1; D gene ambiguous. Germline V gives CDR1 MDHEN, CDR2 SYDVKM. This CDR3 is 11 amino acids long. The ends were cut back, 2 bases at V and 10 bases at J, with 6 bases in the middle. In nucleotides, the CDR3 is TGTGCCAGCAGTTTACAACGGGAGCAGTTCTTC. It specifies CASSLQREQFF. The full variable domain, with the rest looked up from reference TRBV28 and TRBJ2-1, is DVKVTQSSRYLVKRTGEKVFLECVQDMDHENMFWYRQDPGLGLRLIYFSYDVKMKEKGDIPEGYSVSREKKERFSLILESASTNQTSMYLCASSLQREQFFGPGTRLTVL.

CDR3 amino acids: CASSLAGQANTEAFF. DNA for the CDR3: TGTGCCAGCAGCTTGGCCGGGCAGGCGAACACTGAAGCTTTCTTT. The V and J genes are TRBV5-5 and TRBJ1-1; D remains unclear. Per the germline V gene, CDR1 is SGHKS and CDR2 is YYEKEE (reference sequence). CDR3 size: 15 residues. V dropped 0 bases and J dropped 1 base, with 10 bases sitting between them.

The chain links TRBV7-9 to TRBJ2-5; 7 bases match TRBD1. Germline CDR1 SEHNR, CDR2 FQNEAQ (reference sequence). The CDR3 has 14 residues. The ends lost 5 bases at V and 1 base at J; junction bases unmatched: 4. In nucleotides, the CDR3 is TGTGCCAGCAGCGGACAGGTGTCCCAAGAGACCCAGTACTTC. Its translation is CASSGQVSQETQYF.

The count of this clone is one. CDR3 protein: CASSPEQAISGANVLTF. DNA for the CDR3: TGTGCCAGCAGCCCCGAGCAGGCGATCTCTGGGGCCAACGTCCTGACTTTC. The chain is built from TRBV4-2 and TRBJ2-6; D remains ambiguous. Trimming removed 4 bases from V and 0 bases from J, with 13 bases in between. The germline V gene encodes CDR1 LGHNA and CDR2 YNFKEQ. CDR3 length: 17 amino acids.

The chain employs TRBV14 and TRBJ1-5; 8 bases align to TRBD1. The germline V gene has CDR1 SGHDN and CDR2 FVKESK. Germline trimming cut 4 bases from V and 2 bases from J; bases unmatched to any gene: 7. This CDR3 is 16 amino acids long. The CDR3 DNA follows: TGTGCCAGCAGCCTATCGACAGGGGCGGGCAATCAGCCCCAGCATTTT. This encodes CASSLSTGAGNQPQHF.

The genes are TRBV28 and TRBJ2-1; D not certain. The CDR3 spans 13 residues. Trimming pared 3 bases from V and 6 bases from J, leaving 9 bases between. Germline V gene lookup returns CDR1 MDHEN and CDR2 SYDVKM. The CDR3 DNA sequence: TGTGCCAGCAGTTTCCCCAATCGCAATGAGCAGTTCTTC. It specifies CASSFPNRNEQFF.

The chain has TRBV28 and TRBJ1-2; TRBD1 aligns across 7 bases. V lost 6 bases, J lost 5 bases, and 9 bases stayed unmatched. Germline loops: CDR1 MDHEN, CDR2 SYDVKM. The CDR3 consists of 14 residues. This CDR3 reads CASRLAGTDYGYTF. CDR3 DNA: TGTGCCAGCAGGCTAGCGGGGACAGATTATGGCTACACCTTC.

The genes are TRBV7-2 and TRBJ1-5, with a possible D match to TRBD1 (5 bases). The V end was cut by 4 bases, the J end by 8 bases, with 12 bases between. Per the germline V gene, CDR1 is SGHTA and CDR2 is FQGNSA. The CDR3 spans 13 residues. CDR3 in amino acids: CASSSQGAEPQHF. The CDR3 region has the DNA TGTGCCAGCAGCTCCCAGGGCGCGGAGCCCCAGCATTTT.

This chain links TRBV9 with TRBJ2-7, with a possible D match to TRBD1 (6 bases). CDR3 length: 16 amino acids. Germline assignment: CDR1 SGDLS and CDR2 YYNGEE. V was clipped by 3 bases and J by 0 bases, with 16 bases between them. CDR3 DNA sequence: TGTGCCAGCAGCGCCCAACAGGGCTTCAGCTCCTACGAGCAGTACTTC. It codes for CASSAQQGFSSYEQYF.

The chain joins TRBV14 to TRBJ2-1; tentative D call: TRBD1 (5 bases). Deletions cut 0 bases from V and 7 bases from J, with 10 bases between. Per germline, CDR1 SGHDN and CDR2 FVKESK. This CDR3 has 14 amino acids. CDR3 loop: CASSQEIGANEQFF. CDR3 DNA sequence: TGTGCCAGCAGCCAAGAAATAGGGGCAAATGAGCAGTTCTTC.

About this clone itself: The same CDR3 can be traced to other DNA sequences in this sample. The chain joins TRBV2 to TRBJ1-5; D uncertain. Germline assignment: CDR1 SNHLY and CDR2 FYNNEI. Between the trimmed V and J ends, which lost 9 bases and 4 bases, there was a span of 13 bases. The CDR3 has 13 amino acids. The CDR3 reads CASKREVNQPQHF. CDR3 nucleotide sequence: TGTGCCAGTAAACGGGAGGTTAATCAGCCCCAGCATTTT.

This clone appeared once. The J gene is TRBJ1-2, the V gene TRBV14, with 7 positions matching TRBD1. From germline, CDR1 is SGHDN and CDR2 FVKESK. The CDR3 is made up of 16 amino acids. After removal of 1 base from V and 5 bases from J, the junction contained 10 bases not matched to a gene. The CDR3 nucleotides read TGTGCCAGCAGCCAAGTCTCGGACTTACAGGGGTATGGCTACACCTTC. Translated: CASSQVSDLQGYGYTF.

This chain joins TRBV4-2 and TRBJ1-2; D gene ambiguous. The germline V gene encodes CDR1 LGHNA and CDR2 YNFKEQ. This CDR3 is built from 15 residues. Trimming pared 0 bases from V and 2 bases from J, leaving 10 bases between. The CDR3 reads CASSQDALVNYGYTF. For the CDR3, the DNA is TGTGCCAGCAGCCAAGATGCTTTAGTGAACTATGGCTACACCTTC.